These T cell receptor beta chains were read from a single sample in a study of spatial heterogeneity in lung cancer. TCRdb re-called the 5' RACE reads through MiXCR, storing one row per CDR3 protein. In the table there are fewer than 55,000 distinct CDR3 sequences, about 7.4% of which are singletons. The sample consisted of PBMCs, taken at follow-up. These receptor sequences come from a female donor with early-stage non-small cell lung cancer. CDR3s include the opening cysteine and the closing phenylalanine or tryptophan. The D gene is left open where the match is weak. Clone size is not always given. Where it is, it says once, few, many or a class for expanded clones.

D: TRBD1; V: TRBV5-1; size: NA; J: TRBJ2-1; DNA: TGCGCCAGCAGTTCCTTAGGACAGGGTTACAATGAGCAGTTCTTC; CDR3: CASSSLGQGYNEQFF
D: TRBD1; V: TRBV4-3; size: NA; J: TRBJ1-1; DNA: TGCGCCAGCAGCCCCAGACCAGGGGGCGTCAACACTGAAGCTTTCTTT; CDR3: CASSPRPGGVNTEAFF
D: NA; V: TRBV3-1; size: many; J: TRBJ1-2; DNA: TGTGCCAGCAGCCCAACACTAGACTATGGCTACACCTTC; CDR3: CASSPTLDYGYTF
D: NA; V: TRBV6-2/TRBV6-3; size: many; J: TRBJ1-1; DNA: TGTGCCAGCAGTAGACCGGGACGGACGAACACTGAAGCTTTCTTT; CDR3: CASSRPGRTNTEAFF
D: NA; V: TRBV3-1; size: few; J: TRBJ2-7; DNA: TGTGCCAGCAGCCCCCTATGGAGGGGCGAGCAGTACTTC; CDR3: CASSPLWRGEQYF
D: NA; V: TRBV20-1; size: NA; J: TRBJ2-3; DNA: TGCAGTGCGGTGGGGAGACGGACACCCACAGATACGCAGTATTTT; CDR3: CSAVGRRTPTDTQYF
D: TRBD1; V: TRBV7-9; size: many; J: TRBJ2-7; DNA: TGTGCCAGCAGCCCGGACAGGGACTCCTACGAGCAGTACTTC; CDR3: CASSPDRDSYEQYF
D: TRBD1; V: TRBV29-1; size: few; J: TRBJ2-2; DNA: TGCGTGGCTGACAGGGCGAACACCGGGGAGCTGTTTTTT; CDR3: CVADRANTGELFF
D: NA; V: TRBV7-3; size: many; J: TRBJ2-1; DNA: TGTGCCAGCAGCTTAAACCCTCGGGGGTACAATGAGCAGTTCTTC; CDR3: CASSLNPRGYNEQFF
D: NA; V: TRBV6-2/TRBV6-3; size: many; J: TRBJ1-1; DNA: TGTGCCAGCAAAGGGGTTGGCACTGAAGCTTTCTTT; CDR3: CASKGVGTEAFF
D: TRBD2; V: TRBV5-1; size: many; J: TRBJ2-3; DNA: TGCGCCAGCAGCTACACTAGCGGGGGAGAAGATACGCAGTATTTT; CDR3: CASSYTSGGEDTQYF
D: NA; V: TRBV5-1; size: many; J: TRBJ1-5; DNA: TGCGCCAGCAGCTTGTGGTCAGGCTCCAATCAGCCCCAGCATTTT; CDR3: CASSLWSGSNQPQHF
D: NA; V: TRBV29-1; size: many; J: TRBJ1-1; DNA: TGCAGCGTCCTCATGGGGGCCCACACTGAAGCTTTCTTT; CDR3: CSVLMGAHTEAFF
D: NA; V: TRBV7-9; size: few; J: TRBJ2-2; DNA: TGTGCCAGCAGTCATCCGGACGGCCCTAGAGGCGGGGAGCTGTTTTTT; CDR3: CASSHPDGPRGGELFF
D: NA; V: TRBV5-1; size: many; J: TRBJ2-3; DNA: TGCGCCAGCAGCTTAGGTCGGGACCCTAGCACAGATACGCAGTATTTT; CDR3: CASSLGRDPSTDTQYF
D: NA; V: TRBV2; size: many; J: TRBJ1-3; DNA: TGTGCCAGCACCACAGAGAGGATAGGAAACACCATATATTTT; CDR3: CASTTERIGNTIYF
D: NA; V: TRBV18; size: NA; J: TRBJ1-3; DNA: TGTGCCAGCTCACCATCGGGAGCGGGGTGTGCGGACACCATATATTTT; CDR3: CASSPSGAGCADTIYF
D: NA; V: TRBV27; size: many; J: TRBJ2-2; DNA: TGTGCCAGCAGTCCCCCCCTCCGCTCCGGGGAGCTGTTTTTT; CDR3: CASSPPLRSGELFF
D: NA; V: TRBV12-3/TRBV12-4; size: many; J: TRBJ2-6; DNA: TGTGCCAGCAGGACTTCTGGGGCCAACGTCCTGACTTTC; CDR3: CASRTSGANVLTF
D: TRBD2; V: TRBV6-5; size: many; J: TRBJ2-3; DNA: TGTGCCAGCGCGCGGAGCGGGGGAAATACGCAGTATTTT; CDR3: CASARSGGNTQYF
D: NA; V: TRBV7-9; size: many; J: TRBJ2-3; DNA: TGTGCCAGCAGCTTACAACGGGCCCCGAAAGAGTTT; CDR3: CASSLQRAPKEF
D: NA; V: TRBV2; size: few; J: TRBJ2-1; DNA: TGTGCCAGCATCCTAGCCTACAATGAGCAGTTCTTC; CDR3: CASILAYNEQFF
D: NA; V: TRBV28; size: many; J: TRBJ2-7; DNA: TGTGCCAGCAGTTTACATCTCTACGAGCAGTACTTC; CDR3: CASSLHLYEQYF
D: NA; V: TRBV5-1; size: many; J: TRBJ2-2; DNA: TGCGCCAGCAGCCCCTTACACATATCCGGGGAGCTGTTTTTT; CDR3: CASSPLHISGELFF
D: TRBD1; V: TRBV4-1; size: few; J: TRBJ2-7; DNA: TGCGCCAGCAGCCAGGACAGGGGCCCCTACGAGCAGTACTTC; CDR3: CASSQDRGPYEQYF
D: TRBD1; V: TRBV7-2; size: many; J: TRBJ2-1; DNA: TGTGCCAGCAGCTTAGGACAGGGGAAGCAGTTCTTC; CDR3: CASSLGQGKQFF
D: NA; V: TRBV5-4; size: few; J: TRBJ2-1; DNA: TGTGCCAGCAGGACAGGACTACCCTCCTACAATGAGCAGTTCTTC; CDR3: CASRTGLPSYNEQFF
D: NA; V: TRBV20-1; size: many; J: TRBJ2-7; DNA: TGCAGTGCTAGGGTCCTCTACGAGCAGTACTTC; CDR3: CSARVLYEQYF
D: NA; V: TRBV2; size: few; J: TRBJ2-7; DNA: TGTGCCAGCAGTGACGCAGGCTCCTACGAGCAGTACTTC; CDR3: CASSDAGSYEQYF
D: NA; V: TRBV4-2; size: many; J: TRBJ2-1; DNA: TGTGCCAGCAGCCAAGGATCGGGGGACAATGAGCAGTTCTTC; CDR3: CASSQGSGDNEQFF
D: TRBD2; V: TRBV10-3; size: NA; J: TRBJ2-3; DNA: TGTGCCATCAGTGAGCTGGGAGGGGTGAGGGATACGCAGTATTTT; CDR3: CAISELGGVRDTQYF
D: NA; V: TRBV5-1; size: NA; J: TRBJ2-7; DNA: TGCGCCAGCAGCTTGGTACAGGCCTCTTACGAGCAGTACTTC; CDR3: CASSLVQASYEQYF
D: NA; V: TRBV20-1; size: many; J: TRBJ1-5; DNA: TGCAGTGCTAGTAGGTATAGCAATCAGCCCCAGCATTTT; CDR3: CSASRYSNQPQHF
D: NA; V: TRBV20-1; size: many; J: TRBJ2-7; DNA: TGCAGGGCCGACCGCTCCTACGAGCAGTACTTC; CDR3: CRADRSYEQYF
D: NA; V: TRBV7-9; size: NA; J: TRBJ2-2; DNA: TGTGCCAGCAGCTTATTGGGCCCCTCGTCCGGGGAGCTGTTTTTT; CDR3: CASSLLGPSSGELFF
D: NA; V: TRBV24-1; size: NA; J: TRBJ2-7; DNA: TGTGCCACTAGTGGTGGACGGGGGTCGAACGAGCAGTACTTC; CDR3: CATSGGRGSNEQYF
D: TRBD1; V: TRBV5-1; size: few; J: TRBJ2-5; DNA: TGCGCCAGCAACCACGGGACAGCCATTCAAGAGACCCAGTACTTC; CDR3: CASNHGTAIQETQYF
D: NA; V: TRBV5-1; size: few; J: TRBJ2-2; DNA: TGCGCCAGCAGCTTCGAATCCCCGAACACCGGGGAGCTGTTTTTT; CDR3: CASSFESPNTGELFF
D: NA; V: TRBV6-2/TRBV6-3; size: NA; J: TRBJ1-5; DNA: TGTGCCAGCAGTCCCCTGGGGTCCGGCTCCCAGCATTTT; CDR3: CASSPLGSGSQHF
D: NA; V: TRBV10-3; size: few; J: TRBJ2-7; DNA: TGTGCCATCAGTGATATTGGGAGGCAGGCCTCCTACGAGCAGTACTTC; CDR3: CAISDIGRQASYEQYF
D: TRBD2; V: TRBV2; size: many; J: TRBJ2-5; DNA: TGTGCCAGCAGGCTCGAACCGGGAGGCCAAGAGACCCAGTACTTC; CDR3: CASRLEPGGQETQYF
D: NA; V: TRBV18; size: NA; J: TRBJ2-1; DNA: TGTGCCAGCTCCCCAGGACTATACAATGAGCAGTTCTTC; CDR3: CASSPGLYNEQFF
D: NA; V: TRBV20-1; size: many; J: TRBJ1-2; DNA: TGCAGTGCTCCGACGGGACGACACCTTGGCTACACCTTC; CDR3: CSAPTGRHLGYTF
D: NA; V: TRBV11-2; size: NA; J: TRBJ2-3; DNA: TGTGCCAGCAGCCCCCACCGGAAGGGCGCAGATACGCAGTATTTT; CDR3: CASSPHRKGADTQYF
D: NA; V: TRBV6-2/TRBV6-3; size: NA; J: TRBJ2-2; DNA: TGTGCCAGCTCCCAACAAAGCACCGGGGAGCTGTTTTTT; CDR3: CASSQQSTGELFF
D: NA; V: TRBV12-3/TRBV12-4; size: many; J: TRBJ2-7; DNA: TGTGCCAGCAGCTCTCATTCTTCCTACGAGCAGTACTTC; CDR3: CASSSHSSYEQYF
D: NA; V: TRBV6-2/TRBV6-3; size: few; J: TRBJ2-6; DNA: TGTGCCAGCAGTTACCCAATTAGGGGCTCTGGGGCCAACGTCCTGACTTTC; CDR3: CASSYPIRGSGANVLTF
D: NA; V: TRBV5-1; size: many; J: TRBJ1-1; DNA: TGCGCCAGCAGCTTCACGGAGAACACTGAAGCTTTCTTT; CDR3: CASSFTENTEAFF
D: NA; V: TRBV2; size: few; J: TRBJ1-5; DNA: TGTGCCAGCAGGGCCGATTATAGCAATCAGCCCCAGCATTTT; CDR3: CASRADYSNQPQHF
D: TRBD2; V: TRBV7-9; size: many; J: TRBJ2-7; DNA: TGTGCCAGCAGCTTAGGCGGGGGGCCCTACGAGCAGTACTTC; CDR3: CASSLGGGPYEQYF
D: NA; V: TRBV2; size: few; J: TRBJ2-4; DNA: TGTGCCAGCAGTGAAGATACGGACATTCAGTACTTC; CDR3: CASSEDTDIQYF
D: NA; V: TRBV27; size: NA; J: TRBJ2-7; DNA: TGTGCCAGCAGTTTAGTAGGGGACGGATACGAGCAGTACTTC; CDR3: CASSLVGDGYEQYF
D: NA; V: TRBV27; size: many; J: TRBJ2-2; DNA: TGTGCCAGCAGTTTTGGTCAGCTCAGGACCGGGGAGCTGTTTTTT; CDR3: CASSFGQLRTGELFF
D: NA; V: TRBV5-1; size: many; J: TRBJ2-3; DNA: TGCGCCAGCAGCTTATTAGCGGGCACAGATACGCAGTATTTT; CDR3: CASSLLAGTDTQYF
D: NA; V: TRBV11-2; size: many; J: TRBJ2-5; DNA: TGTGCCAGCACCCTTAGGGAGGTTGCGGAGACCCAGTACTTC; CDR3: CASTLREVAETQYF
D: NA; V: TRBV28; size: NA; J: TRBJ1-2; DNA: TGTGCCAGCAGTGCCAGGGTCTTCTTGTCTGATGGCTACACCTTC; CDR3: CASSARVFLSDGYTF